This T cell receptor (beta chain) was identified during a study of response to subunit inactivated influenza vaccine. Study observations and caveats: The authors suggested that few new T cells are recruited per seasonal influenza vaccination.

V gave up 0 bases and J gave up 0 bases; unmatched junction bases: 9. Germline V gene sequence: CDR1 SGHAT, CDR2 FQDESV (reference sequence). The CDR3 consists of 19 residues. Each CDR3 protein is one row after TCRdb ran MiXCR on the RT-PCR reads. Of 710,000 or so distinct CDR3 sequences listed, approximately 14% are singletons. This clonotype has a handful of counts. The antigen remains unidentified. Sequencing was performed on PBMCs from blood, taken roughly 12 days after vaccination. This sequence was found in a man in his forties or fifties who received an inactivated influenza vaccine. The genes are TRBV11-1 and TRBJ2-1, with TRBD2 matching 9 bases. The CDR3 loop reads CASSLALVVSGSSYNEQFF. Written as DNA, the CDR3 is TGTGCCAGCAGCTTAGCCCTCGTAGTTAGCGGGAGCTCCTACAATGAGCAGTTCTTC.